The 24 T cell receptor beta chains in this list originate from one sample, sequenced in a study of low-dose radiotherapy and immunotherapy resistance in tumors. Primers used for first-strand cDNA, a TRAV- and TRBV-specific set, covered both alpha and beta chains. TCRs underwent around 20 PCR cycles of amplification with a constant-region primer and V-primer adapter. TCRdb itself ran the reads through MiXCR, one entry per CDR3 protein. The sample lists about 100,000 distinct CDR3 sequences, less than 25% occurring once. Time point described: after trial treatment. As for treatment: LDRT plus nivolumab, ipilimumab, low-dose cyclophosphamide and aspirin (RACIN trial). The material sequenced was PBMCs, taken after low-dose radiotherapy plus immunotherapy. The origin of the receptors is a male donor with prostate cancer.

This clonotype showed up many times. The chain carries TRBV10-3 and TRBJ2-2, with 10 bases that match TRBD2. J was trimmed by 4 bases and V by 8 bases; bases with no gene match: 4. Germline CDR1 and CDR2: ENHRY and SYGVKD. CDR3 length: 14 residues. Here the CDR3 DNA reads TGTGCCATCGGGCTAGCGGGGGTCACCGGGGAGCTGTTTTTT. Translated, it gives CAIGLAGVTGELFF.

Details on this clonotype: A far larger clone is one nucleotide away, so this likely arose from a read error. This rearrangement joins TRBV6-8 to TRBJ2-1; D assignment may be TRBD1 or TRBD2 (7 bases each). The length of the CDR3 is 15 residues. The germline V gene has CDR1 MNHGY and CDR2 SAAAGT. CDR3 sequence: CASSNPRGGHNEQSF. In DNA form, the CDR3 reads TGTGCCAGCAGTAACCCCAGGGGGGGCCACAATGAGCAGTCCTTC.

This clonotype has at least ten counts. The chain carries TRBV20-1 and TRBJ2-5; 14 bases are a match to TRBD2. Germline V CDR1 and CDR2: DFQATT, SNEGSKA (reference sequence). V was clipped by 3 bases and J by 1 base; unmatched bases: 4. The CDR3 extends over 16 amino acids. CDR3: CSASPGLAGGQETQYF. The CDR3 DNA sequence: TGCAGTGCTAGCCCCGGACTAGCGGGGGGCCAAGAGACCCAGTACTTC.

This clonotype showed up many times. Here the CDR3 DNA reads TGTGCCAGCAGTGAATCAGGGTCAACCTACGAGCAGTACTTC. It specifies CASSESGSTYEQYF. This chain uses TRBV6-1 with TRBJ2-7; tentatively, D is TRBD1 (5 bases). Germline CDR1 and CDR2: MNHNS and SASEGT. The CDR3 is made up of 14 amino acids. V was cut by 2 bases and J by 2 bases, with 10 bases left in between.

This clonotype has ten or more counts. V and J are TRBV19 and TRBJ1-2; tentatively, D is TRBD1 (5 bases). The V gene lost 1 base and the J gene lost 4 bases, with 7 bases spanning the gap. The CDR3 runs 13 residues. CDR1 and CDR2 (germline): LNHDA, SQIVND (reference sequence). In DNA, the CDR3 is TGTGCCAGTAGTATAGGGCAGGGCTATGGCTACACCTTC. Its translation: CASSIGQGYGYTF.

This clonotype was seen at least ten times. J is TRBJ1-5 and V is TRBV27, with D possibly being TRBD1 (5 bases). Germline CDR1 MNHEY, CDR2 SMNVEV (reference sequence). CDR3 length: 15 amino acids. The V end lost 8 bases, the J end lost 6 bases, and 20 bases lay between the germline ends. The CDR3 here is CASGVVGRRGQPQHF. The CDR3 DNA reads as TGTGCCAGCGGCGTCGTGGGGAGGAGGGGTCAGCCCCAGCATTTT.

This clonotype was counted at least ten times. The chain recombines TRBV14 with TRBJ2-1, with 7 positions matching TRBD2. Trimming cost V 3 bases and J 6 bases; bases outside gene matches: 8. The germline CDR1 and CDR2 sequences are SGHDN and FVKESK. The CDR3 totals 15 residues. Written as DNA, the CDR3 is TGTGCCAGCAGCCATTGGGAGGGACCTGGCAATGAGCAGTTCTTC. This gives the protein CASSHWEGPGNEQFF.

V is TRBV6-2 or TRBV6-3 and J is TRBJ2-1; 8 bases align to TRBD2. Per the germline V gene, CDR1 is MNHEY and CDR2 is SVGEGT. This CDR3 comprises 14 residues. Trimming took 2 bases from V and 13 from J; bases not matched to a gene: 10. The CDR3 sequence is CASSYTLAGTTQFF. CDR3 nucleotide sequence: TGTGCCAGCAGTTACACGTTAGCGGGAACCACCCAGTTCTTC.

V and J are TRBV12-3 or TRBV12-4 and TRBJ1-1, with a tentative D call TRBD1 (5 bases). The length of the CDR3 is 14 residues. V was trimmed by 6 bases and J by 0 bases, leaving 11 bases between them. For the CDR3, the DNA is TGTGCCAGCAGCCCCGACAGAATGAACACTGAAGCTTTCTTT. Protein: CASSPDRMNTEAFF.

The chain is built from TRBV13 and TRBJ2-5; 12 bases are a match to TRBD2. V was clipped by 5 bases and J by 6 bases; unmatched bases: 13. This CDR3 spans 17 amino acids. The germline V gene has CDR1 PRHDT and CDR2 FYEKMQ (reference sequence). For the CDR3, the DNA is TGTGCCAGCAGCCAAACTCACGTCACTAGCGGGGGGAAGACCCAGTACTTC. Residues: CASSQTHVTSGGKTQYF.

This clonotype was detected many times. The chain joins TRBV12-3 or TRBV12-4 to TRBJ2-6; 7 positions match TRBD1. Unmatched junction bases numbered 12, after V lost 1 base and J lost 3 bases. This CDR3 comprises 19 residues. In DNA, the CDR3 is TGTGCCAGCAGTTTAGAAGGCAGGGGGATTATGAGTGGGGCCAACGTCCTGACTTTC. Its protein is CASSLEGRGIMSGANVLTF.

The chain combines TRBV10-3 with TRBJ2-1; a possible D gene is TRBD2 (6 bases). V was cut by 2 bases and J by 9 bases, with 8 bases left in between. Per the germline V gene, CDR1 is ENHRY and CDR2 is SYGVKD. This CDR3 is built from 12 residues. In DNA, the CDR3 is TGTGCCATCAGTGAGATCGGGGGTGAGCAGTTCTTC. Encoded protein: CAISEIGGEQFF.

This clonotype has a count of ten or more. This chain connects TRBV3-1 to TRBJ1-2, with 9 bases identical to TRBD1. The trim removed 1 base at V and 8 bases at J, leaving 5 bases unmatched. CDR1 is LGHDT and CDR2 is YNNKEL in the germline V gene (reference sequence). This CDR3 is built from 14 residues. CDR3 loop: CASSQVGQGGGYTF. The CDR3, as DNA: TGTGCCAGCAGCCAAGTGGGACAGGGTGGCGGCTACACCTTC.

This clonotype was observed many times. V gene TRBV4-1 combines with J gene TRBJ2-7, with a possible D match to TRBD1 (7 bases). The V and J ends lost 4 bases and 4 bases respectively, with 17 bases between them. Germline V CDR1 and CDR2: MGHRA, YSYEKL. The CDR3 extends over 15 amino acids. The CDR3 nucleotides are TGCGCCAGCAGCCCCGTCTACAGGGGAGGTTACGAGCAGTACTTC. Translation: CASSPVYRGGYEQYF.

This clonotype was recorded many times. The chain recombines TRBV2 with TRBJ1-1; D unclear. Germline assignment: CDR1 SNHLY and CDR2 FYNNEI. The CDR3 contains 10 residues. V lost 8 bases and J 7 bases, leaving 8 bases between the germline ends. CDR3 sequence (DNA): TGTGCCAGCGTGGACGGTGAAGCTTTCTTT. Its translation is CASVDGEAFF.

This clonotype has ten or more counts. CDR3 residues: CASSPGTRVRHEQYF. DNA of the CDR3: TGTGCCAGCAGCCCGGGGACAAGAGTAAGGCACGAGCAGTACTTC. The genes are TRBV3-1 and TRBJ2-7, with D maybe TRBD1 (6 bases). Germline values: CDR1 LGHDT, CDR2 YNNKEL (reference sequence). The CDR3 is 15 amino acids. Trimming pared 4 bases from V and 5 bases from J, leaving 18 bases between.

This clonotype has a count of ten or more. The rearrangement links TRBV5-1 to TRBJ2-2, with D perhaps TRBD2 (5 bases). The CDR3 is made up of 15 amino acids. In germline, CDR1 is SGHRS, CDR2 YFSETQ. Trimming cost V 0 bases and J 3 bases, with 9 bases left between them. The CDR3 sequence is CASSLDGGDTGELFF. The CDR3 DNA is TGCGCCAGCAGCTTGGACGGAGGAGACACCGGGGAGCTGTTTTTT.

The V gene is TRBV5-5, the J gene TRBJ1-5; a weak D match, TRBD1 (6 bases). The CDR3 contains 14 residues. Germline lookup yields CDR1 SGHKS and CDR2 YYEKEE (reference sequence). Trimming stripped 4 bases from V and 5 bases from J, with 13 bases between. The CDR3 here is CASSVGGAHQPQHF. The CDR3 region has the DNA TGTGCCAGCAGCGTCGGGGGGGCCCATCAGCCCCAGCATTTT.

This clonotype was seen at least ten times. This chain joins TRBV10-3 and TRBJ2-7; 9 nucleotides align to TRBD2. The ends lost 4 bases at V and 3 bases at J; junction bases unmatched: 1. CDR3 length: 13 residues. The germline CDR1 and CDR2 sequences are ENHRY and SYGVKD. DNA for the CDR3: TGTGCCATCAGTGGGACTAGCGACTACGAGCAGTACTTC. Protein sequence: CAISGTSDYEQYF.

On this clonotype itself: It is likely a read error: a sequence one base away is far more abundant. The chain employs TRBV5-3 and TRBJ2-7, with 7 bases aligning to TRBD1. TRBV5-3 is given ORF status, its function remaining uncertain. Unmatched junction bases numbered 11, after V lost 8 bases and J lost 3 bases. The CDR3 has 14 amino acids. The CDR3 is CASSPGTDLYEQYF. In DNA form, the CDR3 reads TGTGCCAGCAGCCCGGGGACAGATCTCTACGAGCAGTACTTC.

This clonotype was recorded at least ten times. The genes are TRBV10-2 and TRBJ2-1; a possible D gene is TRBD2 (5 bases). V lost 7 bases and J lost 7, with 14 bases in between. The V gene's germline CDR1 is WSHSY and CDR2 SAAADI. The CDR3 has 13 residues. The CDR3 bases are TGCGCCAGCAAAAAGCGGACTCTTAATGAGCAGTTCTTC. This translates into CASKKRTLNEQFF.

This clonotype was recorded many times. The chain links TRBV7-8 to TRBJ2-4; the D gene is possibly TRBD1 (6 bases). Germline assignment: CDR1 SGHVS and CDR2 FQNEAQ. V lost 3 bases and J 2 bases, leaving 8 bases between the germline ends. This CDR3 contains 14 residues. CDR3 sequence (DNA): TGTGCCAGCAGCTTTACAGGGACCAAAAACATTCAGTACTTC. It encodes CASSFTGTKNIQYF.

The chain uses TRBV5-1 and TRBJ1-5; D gene unclear. The germline V and J ends were trimmed by 3 bases and 0 bases, with 10 bases remaining between them. CDR3 length: 15 residues. CDR1 SGHRS and CDR2 YFSETQ come from the germline V gene. The CDR3 DNA reads TGCGCCAGCAGCTCCGACCCGAATAGCAATCAGCCCCAGCATTTT. It is translated as CASSSDPNSNQPQHF.

This clonotype was seen just once. A read error likely explains this, since a far larger clone differs by one base. V is TRBV28 and J is TRBJ2-2; D unresolved. Trimming shortened V by 7 bases and J by 6 bases, and 6 bases separated the two germline ends. This CDR3 has 11 amino acids. CDR1 is MDHEN and CDR2 is SYDVKM in the germline V gene. The CDR3 loop is CASTKAGELFF. CDR3 nucleotides: TGTGCCAGCACAAAAGCCGGGGAGCTGTTTTTT. The variable domain in full, with the rest retrieved from reference TRBV28 and TRBJ2-2, is DVKVTQSSRYLVKRTGEKVFLECVQDMDHENMFWYRQDPGLGLRLIYFSYDVKMKEKGDIPEGYSVSREKKERFSLILESASTNQTSMYLCASTKAGELFFGEGSRLTVL.